This T cell receptor (beta chain) was identified during a study of T cells in Graves' hyperthyroidism and ophthalmopathy. Germline CDR1 MNHNS, CDR2 SASEGT. The CDR3 contains 14 residues. The junction had 6 bases not matched to a gene; V was cut back by 6 bases and J by 3 bases. Remarks on this clonotype: What it recognizes is unknown.

Study-wide results and limits: Blood also carried most thyroid clonotypes expanded above 0.001.

It was RNA transcripts that yielded the amplified TCR beta CDR3 regions. During a first-round RT-PCR of the TCR CDR3, the HTBI primer set was used. Each CDR3 protein is one row after TCRdb ran MiXCR on the multiplex PCR reads. There are roughly 520,000 distinct CDR3 sequences in the sample; roughly 25% occur only once, and over 9% lies in the top ten. The chain combines TRBV6-1 with TRBJ2-7; 9 nucleotides agree with TRBD2. The sequence came from a woman aged 25 to 39 with Graves' ophthalmopathy. The sample taken for sequencing was blood. Here the CDR3 reads CASRLSGGVYEQYF. Here the CDR3 DNA reads TGTGCCAGCAGACTTAGCGGGGGAGTCTACGAGCAGTACTTC.